These 4 T cell receptor beta chains were all obtained from the same sample, sequenced in a study of blood T cell repertoires in COVID-19. Assay: immunoSEQ multiplex PCR; the TCRdb copy retains only in-frame clones and omits some. The table lists 200,000 or so clones, around 90% of them singletons. Sequences were obtained from peripheral blood. These receptors all come from a man aged 60 to 69 who had recovered from COVID-19.

This chain links TRBV6-2 or TRBV6-3 with TRBJ2-3; D remains ambiguous. V was clipped by 1 base and J by 2 bases, with 7 bases between them. The CDR3 length is 14 residues. From germline, CDR1 is MNHEY and CDR2 SVGEGT. CDR3 DNA: TGTGCCAGCAGTTACTTAGTGCCCACAGATACGCAGTATTTT. Translating it yields CASSYLVPTDTQYF.

The chain uses TRBV5-1 and TRBJ2-7, with TRBD1 identical over 9 bases. Germline values: CDR1 SGHRS, CDR2 YFSETQ. V shed 0 bases and J 4 bases; nucleotides not matched to a gene: 8. The CDR3 is made up of 16 amino acids. The CDR3 bases are TGCGCCAGCAGCTTGGGTAGGGACAGGGTTTCTTACGAGCAGTACTTC. As protein: CASSLGRDRVSYEQYF. The entire variable domain, with the rest obtained from reference TRBV5-1 and TRBJ2-7, is as follows: KAGVTQTPRYLIKTRGQQVTLSCSPISGHRSVSWYQQTPGQGLQFLFEYFSETQRNKGNFPGRFSGRQFSNSRSEMNVSTLELGDSALYLCASSLGRDRVSYEQYFGPGTRLTVT.

J is TRBJ2-7 and V is TRBV28; TRBD2 might be the D (5 bases). V lost 6 bases, J lost 3 bases, and 15 bases lay in between. This CDR3 contains 14 residues. CDR1 is MDHEN, CDR2 SYDVKM, per germline. Written as DNA, the CDR3 is TGTGCCAGCAGCAAAGGCAGCGGAATCTACGAGCAGTACTTC. This translates into CASSKGSGIYEQYF. The complete variable domain, with remaining parts taken from reference TRBV28 and TRBJ2-7, reads DVKVTQSSRYLVKRTGEKVFLECVQDMDHENMFWYRQDPGLGLRLIYFSYDVKMKEKGDIPEGYSVSREKKERFSLILESASTNQTSMYLCASSKGSGIYEQYFGPGTRLTVT.

V gene TRBV14 combines with J gene TRBJ2-7; 10 nucleotides match TRBD1. The V and J ends lost 0 bases and 6 bases, in that order; junction bases with no gene match: 5. The germline gives CDR1 SGHDN, CDR2 FVKESK. This CDR3 has 15 amino acids. Here the CDR3 reads CASSQDGTGESEQYF. The CDR3 bases are TGTGCCAGCAGCCAAGACGGGACAGGGGAATCCGAGCAGTACTTC.